A single sample is the source of the 16 T cell receptor beta chains below, sequenced in a study of cytotoxic CD8 clonotypes in ibrutinib-treated CLL. Sequenced by immunoSEQ multiplex PCR; TCRdb stores in-frame clones only, minus some. Seen here are approximately 280,000 clones, 76% observed once, and the top ten hold approximately 5.1%. This specimen consisted of PBMCs, obtained at disease progression, from a patient treated with ibrutinib. These receptors were obtained from a human donor with chronic lymphocytic leukemia.

Worth noting for this clone: Other nucleotide sequences from this sample produce the same CDR3. The chain has TRBV5-1 and TRBJ2-7, with no clear D. Germline CDR1 reads SGHRS; CDR2 reads YFSETQ. V lost 1 base to trimming and J lost 3 bases, with 5 bases between them. The CDR3 length is 12 residues. CDR3 region: CASSLNSYEQYF. The CDR3 coding sequence is TGCGCCAGCAGCTTGAATAGCTACGAGCAGTACTTC.

A word on this clone: The identical CDR3 is also encoded by other nucleotide sequences in the sample. The gene calls are TRBV27 and TRBJ1-1; D is unresolved. V lost 5 bases to trimming and J lost 1 base, with 8 bases between them. CDR3 size: 13 residues. Germline-derived CDR1 and CDR2 are MNHEY and SMNVEV (reference sequence). In nucleotides, the CDR3 is TGTGCCAGCAGTCTTACTCGGAACACTGAAGCTTTCTTT. Translating gives CASSLTRNTEAFF.

The V gene is TRBV27, the J gene TRBJ2-1; 8 nucleotides agree with TRBD2. This CDR3 has 13 residues. Germline V lookup: CDR1 MNHEY, CDR2 SMNVEV (reference sequence). V dropped 4 bases and J dropped 10; count of bases not matched to a gene: 6. Here the CDR3 reads CASSYDSGKEQFF. DNA for the CDR3: TGTGCCAGCAGTTACGATAGCGGGAAAGAGCAGTTCTTC.

The V call is TRBV5-1, the J call TRBJ2-7; 9 nucleotides agree with TRBD2. The ends lost 4 bases at V and 5 bases at J; junction bases unmatched: 7. Germline lookup yields CDR1 SGHRS and CDR2 YFSETQ. This CDR3 is built from 14 residues. CDR3: CASSALAGADEQYF. The CDR3 coding sequence is TGCGCCAGCAGCGCATTAGCGGGAGCAGACGAGCAGTACTTC.

V gene TRBV27 combines with J gene TRBJ1-5; D is undetermined. Trimming cost V 4 bases and J 2 bases, with 9 bases left between them. The CDR3 length is 14 residues. Germline V gene sequence: CDR1 MNHEY, CDR2 SMNVEV (reference sequence). This chain's CDR3 is CASSSLPGNQPQHF. The CDR3 DNA is TGTGCCAGCAGTTCCCTCCCCGGCAATCAGCCCCAGCATTTT.

The genes are TRBV7-9 and TRBJ1-5; D not certain. The germline V gene has CDR1 SEHNR and CDR2 FQNEAQ (reference sequence). Trimming took 3 bases from V and 2 from J, leaving 5 bases between them. The CDR3 is 13 amino acids. CDR3 amino acids: CASSFTGNQPQHF. The CDR3 DNA reads TGTGCCAGCAGCTTCACCGGCAATCAGCCCCAGCATTTT.

The chain uses TRBV29-1 and TRBJ1-1; 8 nucleotides match TRBD1. The CDR3 is 14 amino acids. The junction had 9 bases not matched to a gene; V was cut back by 1 base and J by 8 bases. Germline V lookup: CDR1 SQVTM, CDR2 ANQGSEA. This CDR3 is CSVEVGQGSSEAFF. The CDR3 nucleotides read TGCAGCGTTGAAGTAGGACAGGGTTCTTCCGAAGCTTTCTTT.

As regards this clone: Being one base from a much bigger clone, this may be a read error. V gene TRBV10-3 combines with J gene TRBJ2-7; D gene uncertain. The V gene's germline CDR1 is ENHRY and CDR2 SYGVKD. Trimming pared 2 bases from V and 2 bases from J, leaving 1 base between. CDR3 length: 11 amino acids. CDR3 protein: CAISEAYEQYF. The CDR3 DNA reads TGTGCCATCAGTGAGGCCTACGAGCAGTACTTC.

The V call is TRBV4-1, the J call TRBJ2-7; D is unresolved. V gave up 0 bases and J gave up 1 base, with 7 bases separating them. The CDR3 runs to 14 residues. CDR1 and CDR2 from the germline V gene are MGHRA and YSYEKL. The CDR3 DNA reads as TGCGCCAGCAGCCAAGATGCCAGTTCCTACGAGCAGTACTTC. It is translated as CASSQDASSYEQYF.

This chain links TRBV25-1 with TRBJ2-5; no reliable D call. The germline gives CDR1 MGHDK, CDR2 SYGVNS. The CDR3 has 16 amino acids. Trimming cost V 6 bases and J 1 base, with 18 bases left between them. The CDR3 DNA follows: TGTGCCAGCAGGGGCACCGAAATAAGACCCCAAGAGACCCAGTACTTC. Encoded protein: CASRGTEIRPQETQYF.

The table lists this clone with a few counts. This chain joins TRBV10-2 and TRBJ1-2, with D possibly TRBD1 on 6 matching bases. The CDR3 has 13 residues. V lost 4 bases and J 2 bases, leaving 8 bases between the germline ends. CDR1 and CDR2 (germline): WSHSY, SAAADI. The CDR3 sequence is CASSADRNYGYTF. CDR3 coding DNA: TGCGCCAGCAGTGCGGACAGAAACTATGGCTACACCTTC.

This sequence joins TRBV7-2 and TRBJ2-1; TRBD2 aligns across 12 bases. Germline V CDR1 and CDR2: SGHTA, FQGNSA. V was pared by 0 bases and J by 4 bases, with 4 bases of the junction left unmatched. The CDR3 covers 17 residues. The CDR3 nucleotides read TGTGCCAGCAGCTTAGCCCTAGCGGGAGGGCCATACAATGAGCAGTTCTTC. It yields the protein CASSLALAGGPYNEQFF.

V gene TRBV28 combines with J gene TRBJ1-5; D not resolved. The V gene lost 2 bases and the J gene lost 2 bases, with 10 bases spanning the gap. CDR3 size: 15 residues. Germline loops: CDR1 MDHEN, CDR2 SYDVKM. The CDR3: CASSLEGVGNQPQHF. The CDR3 nucleotides are TGTGCCAGCAGTTTAGAGGGAGTTGGCAATCAGCCCCAGCATTTT.

The genes are TRBV5-1 and TRBJ2-1; D is perhaps TRBD1 (6 bases). With 4 bases removed from V and 7 bases from J, the gap between germline ends came to 18 bases. Germline CDR1 reads SGHRS; CDR2 reads YFSETQ. CDR3 length equals 15 residues. CDR3 loop: CASSPGQGGTNEQFF. DNA of the CDR3: TGCGCCAGCAGCCCGGGACAAGGAGGAACTAATGAGCAGTTCTTC.

The rearrangement links TRBV7-6 to TRBJ2-7, with 7 bases that match TRBD2. The CDR3 spans 13 residues. Germline V gene lookup returns CDR1 SGHVS and CDR2 FNYEAQ. J gave up 5 bases and V 4 bases, and 5 bases lay outside the gene matches. CDR3 DNA: TGTGCCAGCAGCTCATTAGCGGGCGACGAGCAGTACTTC. This encodes CASSSLAGDEQYF.

The chain recombines TRBV2 with TRBJ2-1; the D gene is possibly TRBD1 (6 bases). CDR1 is SNHLY, CDR2 FYNNEI, per germline. Trimming took 6 bases from V and 0 from J, leaving 6 bases between them. CDR3 length: 13 amino acids. The CDR3 sequence: CASRDSSYNEQFF. CDR3 nucleotide sequence: TGTGCCAGCAGGGACAGCTCCTACAATGAGCAGTTCTTC.